The TCR beta chain under discussion was sequenced for a study of Graves' ophthalmopathy and Graves' hyperthyroidism. General observations from the study: In separating ophthalmopathy from stable hyperthyroidism, a 13-signature model achieved nearly 90% sensitivity and 75% to 84% specificity.

In regard to this clonotype: Its specificity is not known.

Additional autoimmune diseases, uncontrolled infections, pregnancy or lactation disqualified patients. Investigators amplified TCR beta CDR3 regions from RNA transcripts. The first round was an RT-PCR with HTBI primers, and the second round was a multiplex PCR. From the multiplex PCR reads, TCRdb called clonotypes with MiXCR, one entry per CDR3 protein. This sample has about 550,000 distinct CDR3 sequences, with less than 45% found just once. This receptor was identified in an adult man with Graves' hyperthyroidism. Sequenced sample: peripheral blood or thyroid tissue (not recorded which).

The CDR3 sequence is CASSQGQDNTEAFF. CDR3 nucleotide sequence: TGTGCCAGCAGTCAGGGACAGGACAACACTGAAGCTTTCTTT. The chain is built from TRBV28 and TRBJ1-1; 8 bases fit TRBD1. CDR1 is MDHEN, CDR2 SYDVKM, per germline. CDR3 size: 14 residues. With V trimmed by 5 bases and J by 2 bases, 4 bases remained unmatched.